Following are 2 T cell receptor beta chains from one sample sequenced in a study of PD-L1 blockade in urothelial cancer. Clones were read by immunoSEQ multiplex PCR, and TCRdb kept only the in-frame ones, dropping some. Altogether 90,000 to 120,000 clones are present, around 82% being singletons, with the ten largest covering more than 2%. This specimen was PBMCs, taken around atezolizumab (anti-PD-L1) treatment. The receptors come from a man between 45 and 60 years old with urothelial cancer.

CDR3 loop: CASSEQGITDTQYF. The CDR3 nucleotides read TGTGCCAGCAGTGAGCAGGGAATCACAGATACGCAGTATTTT. The J gene is TRBJ2-3, the V gene TRBV25-1; perhaps TRBD1 as D (5 bases). Germline CDR1 reads MGHDK; CDR2 reads SYGVNS. The CDR3 consists of 14 residues. Trimming took off 3 bases at V and 2 bases at J, with 9 bases between the two ends.

This chain connects TRBV27 to TRBJ2-3; 15 positions match TRBD2. There are 19 residues in the CDR3. The ends lost 3 bases at V and 4 bases at J; junction bases unmatched: 11. Looked up from germline, CDR1 is MNHEY and CDR2 is SMNVEV (reference sequence). The CDR3 DNA follows: TGTGCCAGCAGTTTCCGGACTAGCGGGAGGGCCTCTGTCTCAGATACGCAGTATTTT. Residues: CASSFRTSGRASVSDTQYF.